The rows below give T cell receptor beta chains drawn from one sample of a study of neurological immune-mediated disorders. TCRdb processed the 5' RACE reads anew with MiXCR; each CDR3 protein has one entry. The data contain 66,000 or so distinct CDR3 sequences, under 5% of them seen just once; the ten biggest clones take up 6.9%. Sequencing was done on a sample of PBMCs. All receptors derive from a man aged 25 to 40 with multiple sclerosis. CDR3s include the opening cysteine and the closing phenylalanine or tryptophan. The order of the fields is J gene, clone size, V gene, D gene, CDR3 DNA, CDR3 protein. D genes are given only for firm matches. Clone size is given for some rows only: seen once, a few or many times, or a class if the clone is expanded.

>TRBJ2-4|many|TRBV10-3|-
TGTGCCATCAGTGCAGACTCCAAAAACATTCAGTACTTC
CAISADSKNIQYF
>TRBJ1-3|-|TRBV5-1|-
TGCGCCAGCAGCCCTGGAGTGGACATCGGAAACACCATATATTTT
CASSPGVDIGNTIYF
>TRBJ1-1|few|TRBV10-2|-
TGCGCCAGCAGTGACCAGACAGCCGGCGGGGACACTGAAGCTTTCTTT
CASSDQTAGGDTEAFF
>TRBJ2-7|few|TRBV5-1|-
TGCGCCAGCAGCCCACCGGGCACTAGCTCCTACGAGCAGTACTTC
CASSPPGTSSYEQYF
>TRBJ2-1|many|TRBV20-1|TRBD2
TGCAGTGCTACCCCCCTAGCGGGGGCCTACAATGAGCAGTTCTTC
CSATPLAGAYNEQFF
>TRBJ2-1|many|TRBV20-1|TRBD2
TGCAGTGCTTGGACTAGCGGGGGGGCTGGGTCCTACAATGAGCAGTTCTTC
CSAWTSGGAGSYNEQFF
>TRBJ2-1|many|TRBV6-5|-
TGTGCCAGCAGTCGAATATACCCAGCGGGGCAGGGGGATGAGCAGTTCTTC
CASSRIYPAGQGDEQFF
>TRBJ1-1|-|TRBV6-5|-
TGTGCCAGCAGTTACTCCGGACAGATGAACACTGAAGCTTTCTTT
CASSYSGQMNTEAFF
>TRBJ2-3|many|TRBV5-6|-
TGTGCCAGCAGCATCTGGACCTCGGATACGCAGTATTTT
CASSIWTSDTQYF
>TRBJ2-3|many|TRBV7-8|-
TGTACCAGCAGCTTAGGGGTCAGCACAGATACGCAGTATTTT
CTSSLGVSTDTQYF
>TRBJ1-5|few|TRBV29-1|-
-
CSVVGGGNQPQNF
>TRBJ1-3|many|TRBV11-2|-
TGTGCCAGCAGCTTAGATCGGGGACACAAGGGAAACACCATATATTTT
CASSLDRGHKGNTIYF
>TRBJ2-1|many|TRBV7-9|-
TGTGCCAGCCCCTATGCTGAAGGACAGCGGTGGCAGTTCTTC
CASPYAEGQRWQFF
>TRBJ1-1|many|TRBV7-9|-
TGTGCCAGCAGCTTACTGGATCGGTCCCGGAACACTGAAGCTTTCTTT
CASSLLDRSRNTEAFF
>TRBJ2-7|many|TRBV5-6|-
TGTGCCAGCAGCTTTCTGGGTTCCTACGAGCAGTACTTC
CASSFLGSYEQYF
>TRBJ1-5|few|TRBV27|TRBD1
TGTGCCAGCAGTCACAGGGGGGATCAGCCCCAGCATTTT
CASSHRGDQPQHF
>TRBJ2-7|many|TRBV10-3|TRBD1
TGTGCCATCAGTGGGGGACAGAGAGCGGTCTACGAGCAGTACTTC
CAISGGQRAVYEQYF
>TRBJ2-1|many|TRBV6-5|TRBD1
TGTGCCAGCAAGGGGACAGGGATCTACAATGAGCAGTTCTTC
CASKGTGIYNEQFF
>TRBJ2-3|-|TRBV6-6|-
TGTGCCAGCAGCCCGAGAGACAGGCAGAGACTCACAGATACGCAGTATTTT
CASSPRDRQRLTDTQYF
>TRBJ2-1|many|TRBV4-1|-
TGCGCCAGCAGCCAAGATATATCCTACAATGAGCAGTTCTTC
CASSQDISYNEQFF
>TRBJ2-3|few|TRBV11-2|TRBD1
TGTGCCAGCACCCCCGGACAGGCTATTTCAGATACGCAGTATTTT
CASTPGQAISDTQYF
>TRBJ1-1|-|TRBV6-6|-
TGTGCCAGCAGGGACGGGGCGGCTTCGTCTAGGGCTTTCTTT
CASRDGAASSRAFF
>TRBJ2-1|-|TRBV15|-
TGTGCCACCAGCAGAGTTAAAGGGGTATTGCAGTTCTTC
CATSRVKGVLQFF
>TRBJ1-1|many|TRBV5-1|-
TGCGCCAGCAGACCCGCGTCGAATCTGAACACTGAAGCTTTCTTT
CASRPASNLNTEAFF
>TRBJ1-2|-|TRBV29-1|-
TGCAGCGTTGCACAGATATATGGCTACACCTTC
CSVAQIYGYTF
>TRBJ1-1|-|TRBV6-5|-
TGTGCCAGCAGTTTTCAGGGTAGCACTGAAGCTTTCTTT
CASSFQGSTEAFF
>TRBJ1-1|many|TRBV5-1|-
TGCGCCAGCAGGTTCTCAGAGGACACTGAAGCTTTCTTT
CASRFSEDTEAFF
>TRBJ1-2|many|TRBV5-1|-
TGCGCCAGCAGCTTGAATCGGTTAACCTATGGCTACACCTTC
CASSLNRLTYGYTF
>TRBJ1-2|-|TRBV20-1|-
TGCAGTGCCGTAACAGGTTCAGGAGGCTACACCTTC
CSAVTGSGGYTF